This T cell receptor beta chain was obtained from a study of human T cells and chemical hapten exposure. Background on the study: Reading of the patch tests, which applied 0.01% DPC to the upper back, occurred at 6 days.

Germline loops: CDR1 WSHSY, CDR2 SAAADI. The CDR3 extends over 13 amino acids. Trimming took 6 bases from V and 3 from J; bases not matched to a gene: 2. A remark on this clonotype: The antigen is not known.

Study conclusions and caveats: The donor cohort had alopecia, so its immune response may not match that of healthy people.

TCRdb recomputed calls from the RACE reads with MiXCR, one row per CDR3 protein. Of about 380,000 distinct CDR3 sequences listed, 5% to 6.5% were seen once; the top ten hold 2.6%. The time point here: pre-sensitization, week 0. Stated treatment: therapeutic diphenylcyclopropenone sensitization with weekly scalp DPC. Material: whole blood, obtained in connection with sensitization to the hapten diphenylcyclopropenone (DPC). This TCR derives from a woman aged 45-59 years with alopecia areata. Some clones in this sample may be carry-over from other donors' samples. V gene TRBV10-2 combines with J gene TRBJ1-1, with 9 bases identical to TRBD1. Written as DNA, the CDR3 is TGCGCCAGCAGGGACAGGGGCTACACTGAAGCTTTCTTT. This translates into CASRDRGYTEAFF.